A selection of T cell receptor beta chains follows, all from one sample in a study of neoadjuvant nivolumab and ipilimumab in lung cancer. Some clones are missing from TCRdb's copy, which holds only in-frame ones; the method was immunoSEQ multiplex PCR. Here the sample spans about 18,000 clones, more than 75% being singletons. Sequenced material: peripheral blood, taken before neoadjuvant nivolumab, alone or with ipilimumab. The receptors were gathered from an adult with non-small cell lung cancer. CDR3s include the opening cysteine and the closing phenylalanine or tryptophan. Each record gives: J gene, D gene, clone size, V gene, CDR3 DNA, CDR3 protein. A D gene is named only where the DNA matches it firmly. Size tells how often a clone was seen (once, few, many) or the class of an expanded clone, and some rows leave it out.

j_call: TRBJ1-1
d_call: -
clone_size: -
v_call: TRBV14
cdr3_nt: TGTGCCAGCAGCTCCCTGGACAGGAACACTGAAGCTTTCTTT
cdr3_aa: CASSSLDRNTEAFF

j_call: TRBJ2-3
d_call: -
clone_size: few
v_call: TRBV11-3
cdr3_nt: TGTGCCAGCAGCTTAGATACTAGCTCAGATACGCAGTATTTT
cdr3_aa: CASSLDTSSDTQYF

j_call: TRBJ1-2
d_call: TRBD1
clone_size: once
v_call: TRBV10-3
cdr3_nt: TGTGCCATCAGTGGAGAACAGGGGTTTGGCTACACCTTC
cdr3_aa: CAISGEQGFGYTF

j_call: TRBJ1-2
d_call: -
clone_size: -
v_call: TRBV4-2
cdr3_nt: TGTGCCAGCAGCCAAGATCCGGATTTACAGGGAAGCTATGGCTACACCTTC
cdr3_aa: CASSQDPDLQGSYGYTF

j_call: TRBJ1-5
d_call: -
clone_size: -
v_call: TRBV7-9
cdr3_nt: TGTGCCAGCTCCCCCGGGACGATGGGCGATCAGCCCCAGCATTTT
cdr3_aa: CASSPGTMGDQPQHF

j_call: TRBJ2-7
d_call: TRBD1
clone_size: -
v_call: TRBV5-4
cdr3_nt: TGTGCCAGCAGCTTGGGGGGGACAGGGACGGGTGAGCAGTACTTC
cdr3_aa: CASSLGGTGTGEQYF

j_call: TRBJ2-7
d_call: -
clone_size: once
v_call: TRBV7-8
cdr3_nt: TGTGCCAGCAGCTTAGTCAGACGAAGCTCCTACGAGCAGTACTTC
cdr3_aa: CASSLVRRSSYEQYF

j_call: TRBJ1-1
d_call: -
clone_size: -
v_call: TRBV18
cdr3_nt: TGTGCCAGCTCACCCGAAGAGGGAACTGAAGCTTTCTTT
cdr3_aa: CASSPEEGTEAFF

j_call: TRBJ1-1
d_call: TRBD1
clone_size: -
v_call: TRBV7-9
cdr3_nt: TGTGCCAGCAGCTCACAGGGGAAAGCTTTCTTT
cdr3_aa: CASSSQGKAFF

j_call: TRBJ1-2
d_call: -
clone_size: -
v_call: TRBV2
cdr3_nt: TGTGCCAGCAGTGAATATGGTGGCTACACCTTC
cdr3_aa: CASSEYGGYTF

j_call: TRBJ2-7
d_call: TRBD2
clone_size: -
v_call: TRBV5-1
cdr3_nt: TGCGCCAGCAGCCTGGGACTAGCGGCTTTAAACGAGCAGTACTTC
cdr3_aa: CASSLGLAALNEQYF

j_call: TRBJ2-1
d_call: TRBD2
clone_size: -
v_call: TRBV18
cdr3_nt: TGTGCCAGCTCAGATGCGGGAGGATACAATGAGCAGTTCTTC
cdr3_aa: CASSDAGGYNEQFF

j_call: TRBJ1-1
d_call: -
clone_size: -
v_call: TRBV7-2
cdr3_nt: TGTGCCAGCACCCGCCCCCCGAACACTGAAGCTTTCTTT
cdr3_aa: CASTRPPNTEAFF

j_call: TRBJ2-7
d_call: -
clone_size: -
v_call: TRBV7-8
cdr3_nt: TGTGCCAGCAGCTTCGGGACGGGGCCCTACGAGCAGTACTTC
cdr3_aa: CASSFGTGPYEQYF

j_call: TRBJ2-2
d_call: TRBD1
clone_size: -
v_call: TRBV30
cdr3_nt: TGTGCCTGGAGTTTTGGACAGGGGGCCTCCGGGGAGCTGTTTTTT
cdr3_aa: CAWSFGQGASGELFF

j_call: TRBJ2-1
d_call: -
clone_size: few
v_call: TRBV6-1
cdr3_nt: TGTGCCAGCAGTGATGAGGCCCTCGTGAATGAGCAGTTCTTC
cdr3_aa: CASSDEALVNEQFF

j_call: TRBJ2-1
d_call: TRBD2
clone_size: -
v_call: TRBV9
cdr3_nt: TGTGCCAGCAGCGTTGGACTAGCATCTGGCAATGAGCAGTTCTTC
cdr3_aa: CASSVGLASGNEQFF

j_call: TRBJ2-3
d_call: TRBD2
clone_size: -
v_call: TRBV2
cdr3_nt: TGTGCCAGCAGGGGTAGCGGGCAGAGCACAGATACGCAGTATTTT
cdr3_aa: CASRGSGQSTDTQYF

j_call: TRBJ2-1
d_call: -
clone_size: -
v_call: TRBV18
cdr3_nt: TGTGCCAGCTCACCAAGCGGGTTTAGGTTCTTC
cdr3_aa: CASSPSGFRFF

j_call: TRBJ2-1
d_call: TRBD2
clone_size: once
v_call: TRBV11-3
cdr3_nt: TGTGCCAGCAGCTCCGCCGCGGGGGTAGCCTACAATGAGCAGTTCTTC
cdr3_aa: CASSSAAGVAYNEQFF

j_call: TRBJ2-7
d_call: -
clone_size: -
v_call: TRBV6-5
cdr3_nt: TGTGCCAGCAGATCCCCGGGACTCCACTACGAGCAGTACTTC
cdr3_aa: CASRSPGLHYEQYF

j_call: TRBJ1-1
d_call: -
clone_size: -
v_call: TRBV25-1
cdr3_nt: TGTGCCAGCAGCGAAGGGGGGCTCGACACTGAAGCTTTCTTT
cdr3_aa: CASSEGGLDTEAFF

j_call: TRBJ1-1
d_call: -
clone_size: -
v_call: TRBV5-1
cdr3_nt: TGCGCCAGCAGCTTGGGGACCCAGGGAGGCACTGAAGCTTTCTTT
cdr3_aa: CASSLGTQGGTEAFF

j_call: TRBJ2-5
d_call: -
clone_size: few
v_call: TRBV11-3
cdr3_nt: TGTGCCAGCAGCTTAAGCCCGACAGGAGCGGAGACCCAGTACTTC
cdr3_aa: CASSLSPTGAETQYF

j_call: TRBJ2-5
d_call: -
clone_size: -
v_call: TRBV5-1
cdr3_nt: TGCGCCAGCAGCTTGGCCTCAGGGCGGGGAGAGACCCAGTACTTC
cdr3_aa: CASSLASGRGETQYF

j_call: TRBJ1-1
d_call: -
clone_size: -
v_call: TRBV6-5
cdr3_nt: TGTGCCAGCAGTTCTTGGCAGACCGTAAACACTGAAGCTTTCTTT
cdr3_aa: CASSSWQTVNTEAFF

j_call: TRBJ1-1
d_call: -
clone_size: -
v_call: TRBV15
cdr3_nt: TGTGCCCCTGGGGCGAACACTGAAGCTTTCTTT
cdr3_aa: CAPGANTEAFF

j_call: TRBJ2-7
d_call: -
clone_size: -
v_call: TRBV30
cdr3_nt: TGTGCCTGGAGTGAGTACCGGGGTTACGAGCAGTACTTC
cdr3_aa: CAWSEYRGYEQYF

j_call: TRBJ2-5
d_call: TRBD1
clone_size: -
v_call: TRBV18
cdr3_nt: TGTGCCAGCTCAGCCAACAGGGGCCGGATTTTAGGGGAGACCCAGTACTTC
cdr3_aa: CASSANRGRILGETQYF